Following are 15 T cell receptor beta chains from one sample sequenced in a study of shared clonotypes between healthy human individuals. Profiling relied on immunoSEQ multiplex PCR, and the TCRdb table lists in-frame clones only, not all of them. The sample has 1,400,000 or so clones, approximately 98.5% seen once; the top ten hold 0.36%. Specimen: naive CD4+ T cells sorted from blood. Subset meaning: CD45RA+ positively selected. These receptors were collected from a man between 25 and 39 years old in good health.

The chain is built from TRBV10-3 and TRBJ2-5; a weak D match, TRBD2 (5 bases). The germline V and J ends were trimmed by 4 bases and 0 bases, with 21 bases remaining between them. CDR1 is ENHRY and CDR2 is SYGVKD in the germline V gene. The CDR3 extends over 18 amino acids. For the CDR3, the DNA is TGTGCCATCAGTGGGGCCAGTGGGGAGCGACCGTACCAAGAGACCCAGTACTTC. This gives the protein CAISGASGERPYQETQYF.

CDR3 bases: TGTGCCAGCAGTGAAGCGGGGAGCGGTAGGCAGTTCTTC. Translated, it gives CASSEAGSGRQFF. The V call is TRBV6-1, the J call TRBJ2-1; D might be TRBD2 (5 bases). CDR1 is MNHNS, CDR2 SASEGT, per germline. This CDR3 spans 13 amino acids. Trimming shortened V by 0 bases and J by 12 bases, and 12 bases separated the two germline ends.

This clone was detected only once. The CDR3 here is CSAGLRLAGDGEQFF. CDR3 bases: TGCAGCGCTGGCCTCAGACTAGCGGGAGACGGTGAGCAGTTCTTC. The chain is built from TRBV29-1 and TRBJ2-1, with 12 bases lining up with TRBD2. V trimming: 7 bases; J trimming: 9 bases; junction bases outside the gene matches: 13. Germline V gene lookup returns CDR1 SQVTM and CDR2 ANQGSEA. This CDR3 has 15 residues.

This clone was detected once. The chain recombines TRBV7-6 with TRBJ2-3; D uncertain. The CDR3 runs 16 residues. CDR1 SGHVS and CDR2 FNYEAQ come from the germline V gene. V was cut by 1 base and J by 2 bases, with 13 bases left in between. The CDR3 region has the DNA TGTGCCAGCAGCTTAGGGATGGCACGGACCACAGATACGCAGTATTTT. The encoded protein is CASSLGMARTTDTQYF.

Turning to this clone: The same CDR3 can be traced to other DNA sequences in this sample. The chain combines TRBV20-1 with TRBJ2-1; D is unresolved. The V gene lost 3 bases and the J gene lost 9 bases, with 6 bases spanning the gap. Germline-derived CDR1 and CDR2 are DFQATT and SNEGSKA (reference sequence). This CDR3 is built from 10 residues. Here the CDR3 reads CSASPGEQFF. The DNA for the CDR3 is TGCAGTGCTAGCCCCGGTGAGCAGTTCTTC.

This CDR3 reads CASSVVATLGGNEQFF. CDR3 sequence (DNA): TGTGCCAGCAGCGTAGTAGCGACCCTGGGTGGGAATGAGCAGTTCTTC. The genes are TRBV9 and TRBJ2-1; TRBD2 is a possible D gene (5 bases). Trimming took off 0 bases at V and 7 bases at J, with 17 bases between the two ends. Germline loops: CDR1 SGDLS, CDR2 YYNGEE. The CDR3 has 16 amino acids.

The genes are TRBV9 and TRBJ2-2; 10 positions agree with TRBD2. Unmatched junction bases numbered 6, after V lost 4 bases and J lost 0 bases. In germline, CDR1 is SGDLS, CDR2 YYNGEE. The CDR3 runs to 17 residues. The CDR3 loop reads CASSSRTSGANTGELFF. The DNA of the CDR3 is TGTGCCAGCAGCTCCAGGACTAGCGGCGCGAACACCGGGGAGCTGTTTTTT.

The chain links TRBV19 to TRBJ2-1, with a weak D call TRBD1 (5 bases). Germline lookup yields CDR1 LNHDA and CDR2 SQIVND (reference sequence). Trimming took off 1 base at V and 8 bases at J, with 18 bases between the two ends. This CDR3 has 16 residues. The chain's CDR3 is CASSIAGSGYYDEQFF. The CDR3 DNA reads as TGTGCCAGTAGTATAGCCGGGTCAGGGTATTACGATGAGCAGTTCTTC. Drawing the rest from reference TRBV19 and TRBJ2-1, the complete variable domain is DGGITQSPKYLFRKEGQNVTLSCEQNLNHDAMYWYRQDPGQGLRLIYYSQIVNDFQKGDIAEGYSVSREKKESFPLTVTSAQKNPTAFYLCASSIAGSGYYDEQFFGPGTRLTVL.

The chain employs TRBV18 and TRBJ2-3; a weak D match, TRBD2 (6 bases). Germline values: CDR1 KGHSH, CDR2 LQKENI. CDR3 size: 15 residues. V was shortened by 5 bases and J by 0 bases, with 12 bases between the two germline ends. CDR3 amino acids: CASSALSGSTDTQYF. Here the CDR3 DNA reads TGTGCCAGCTCAGCACTTAGCGGAAGCACAGATACGCAGTATTTT.

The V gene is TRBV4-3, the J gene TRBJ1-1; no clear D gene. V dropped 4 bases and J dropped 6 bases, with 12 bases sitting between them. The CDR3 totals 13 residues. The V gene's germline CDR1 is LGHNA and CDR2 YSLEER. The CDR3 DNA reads TGCGCCAGCAGCCCTCCGGGAGGCTCTGAAGCTTTCTTT. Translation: CASSPPGGSEAFF.

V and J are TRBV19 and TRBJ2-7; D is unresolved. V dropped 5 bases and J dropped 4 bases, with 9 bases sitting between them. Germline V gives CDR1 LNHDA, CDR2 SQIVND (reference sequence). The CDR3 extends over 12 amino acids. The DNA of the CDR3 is TGTGCCAGTAGTGGGATATCGTACGAGCAGTACTTC. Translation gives CASSGISYEQYF.

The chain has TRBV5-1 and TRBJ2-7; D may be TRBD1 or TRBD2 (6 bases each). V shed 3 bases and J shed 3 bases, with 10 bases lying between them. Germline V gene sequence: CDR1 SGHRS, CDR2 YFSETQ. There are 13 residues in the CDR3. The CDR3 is CASSSGGGYEQYF. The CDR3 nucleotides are TGCGCCAGCAGCTCAGGAGGGGGCTACGAGCAGTACTTC. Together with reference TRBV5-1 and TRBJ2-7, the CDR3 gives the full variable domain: KAGVTQTPRYLIKTRGQQVTLSCSPISGHRSVSWYQQTPGQGLQFLFEYFSETQRNKGNFPGRFSGRQFSNSRSEMNVSTLELGDSALYLCASSSGGGYEQYFGPGTRLTVT.

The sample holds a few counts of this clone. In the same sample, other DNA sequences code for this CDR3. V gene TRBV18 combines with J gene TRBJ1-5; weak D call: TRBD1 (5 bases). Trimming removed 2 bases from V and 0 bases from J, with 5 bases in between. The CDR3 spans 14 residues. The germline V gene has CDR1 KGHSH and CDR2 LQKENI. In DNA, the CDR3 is TGTGCCAGCTCACCAGGGGGTAGCAATCAGCCCCAGCATTTT. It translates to CASSPGGSNQPQHF.

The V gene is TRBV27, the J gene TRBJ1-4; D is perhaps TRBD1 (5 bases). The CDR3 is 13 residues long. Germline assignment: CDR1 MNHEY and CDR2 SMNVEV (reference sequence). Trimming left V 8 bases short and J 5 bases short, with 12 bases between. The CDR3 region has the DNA TGTGCCAGCTCACGGGGGAGAAATGAAAAACTGTTTTTT. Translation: CASSRGRNEKLFF.

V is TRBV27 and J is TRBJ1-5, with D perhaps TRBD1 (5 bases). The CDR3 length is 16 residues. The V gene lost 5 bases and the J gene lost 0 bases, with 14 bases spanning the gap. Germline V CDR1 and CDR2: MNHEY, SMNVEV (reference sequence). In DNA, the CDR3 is TGTGCCAGCAGTCCCCAAGGGACGCTTAGCAATCAGCCCCAGCATTTT. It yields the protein CASSPQGTLSNQPQHF.